The next 3 T cell receptor beta chains were all read from a single sample in a study of cytomegalovirus exposure and HLA in healthy donors. The PCR contained 60 Vbeta and 13 Jbeta primers. The repertoire was sequenced with immunoSEQ multiplex PCR; TCRdb's copy has only in-frame clones and lacks some. Among under 110,000 clones listed, about 75% were seen once. Material for sequencing was PBMCs. These receptors originate from a man in his forties in good health and CMV-seronegative.

This sequence joins TRBV2 and TRBJ1-5, with unresolved D. V dropped 7 bases and J dropped 0 bases, with 10 bases sitting between them. CDR1 and CDR2 (germline): SNHLY, FYNNEI. This CDR3 spans 14 amino acids. CDR3 protein: CASTSTDSNQPQHF. The CDR3 DNA sequence: TGTGCCAGCACTTCCACAGATAGCAATCAGCCCCAGCATTTT.

The chain joins TRBV5-1 to TRBJ1-6; no clear D. The CDR3 spans 14 residues. Trimming removed 4 bases from V and 8 bases from J, with 13 bases in between. Germline V gene data show CDR1 as SGHRS and CDR2 as YFSETQ. The CDR3 spells CASSVDPGYSPLHF. The DNA of the CDR3 is TGCGCCAGCAGCGTGGACCCCGGGTATTCACCCCTCCACTTT.

V usage is TRBV7-9 and J usage is TRBJ1-5; 8 bases are a match to TRBD1. Germline values: CDR1 SEHNR, CDR2 FQNEAQ (reference sequence). The V and J ends lost 5 bases and 4 bases, in that order; junction bases with no gene match: 7. This CDR3 comprises 15 residues. The CDR3 sequence: CASSTEGQGNQPQHF. The CDR3 DNA sequence: TGTGCCAGCAGCACGGAAGGACAGGGAAATCAGCCCCAGCATTTT.